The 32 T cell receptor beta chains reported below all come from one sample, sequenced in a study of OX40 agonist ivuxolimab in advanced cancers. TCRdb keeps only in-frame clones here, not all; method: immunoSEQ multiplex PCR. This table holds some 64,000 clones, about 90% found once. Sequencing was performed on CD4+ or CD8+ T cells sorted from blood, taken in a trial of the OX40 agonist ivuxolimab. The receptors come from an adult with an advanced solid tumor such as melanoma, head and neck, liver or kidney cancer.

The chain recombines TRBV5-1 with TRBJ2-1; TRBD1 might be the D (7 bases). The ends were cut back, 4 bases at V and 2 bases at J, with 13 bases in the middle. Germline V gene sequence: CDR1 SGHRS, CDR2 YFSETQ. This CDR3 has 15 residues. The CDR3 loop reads CASSTQGGTYNEQFF. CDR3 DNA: TGCGCCAGCAGCACTCAGGGGGGAACCTACAATGAGCAGTTCTTC.

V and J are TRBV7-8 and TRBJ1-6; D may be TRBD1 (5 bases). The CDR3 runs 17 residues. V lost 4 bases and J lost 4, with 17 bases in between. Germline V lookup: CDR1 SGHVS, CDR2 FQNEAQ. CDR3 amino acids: CASSSALSTAYNSPLHF. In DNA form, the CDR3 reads TGTGCCAGCAGCTCCGCGCTTTCGACAGCATATAATTCACCCCTCCACTTT.

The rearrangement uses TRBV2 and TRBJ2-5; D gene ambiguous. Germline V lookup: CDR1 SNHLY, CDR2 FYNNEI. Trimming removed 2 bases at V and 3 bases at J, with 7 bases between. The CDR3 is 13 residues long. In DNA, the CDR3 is TGTGCCAGCAGTGAAAGGGATAAAGAGACCCAGTACTTC. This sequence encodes CASSERDKETQYF. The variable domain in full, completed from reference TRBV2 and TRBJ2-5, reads EPEVTQTPSHQVTQMGQEVILRCVPISNHLYFYWYRQILGQKVEFLVSFYNNEISEKSEIFDDQFSVERPDGSNFTLKIRSTKLEDSAMYFCASSERDKETQYFGPGTRLLVL.

The CDR3 region is CASSFTGRDEKLFF. The DNA of the CDR3 is TGCGCCAGCAGCTTTACAGGGAGGGATGAAAAACTGTTTTTT. V and J are TRBV5-1 and TRBJ1-4, with a weak D call TRBD1 (6 bases). This CDR3 is 14 amino acids long. Trimming removed 2 bases at V and 6 bases at J, with 11 bases between. Germline V gives CDR1 SGHRS, CDR2 YFSETQ. Based on the CDR3 plus reference TRBV5-1 and TRBJ1-4, the full variable domain is KAGVTQTPRYLIKTRGQQVTLSCSPISGHRSVSWYQQTPGQGLQFLFEYFSETQRNKGNFPGRFSGRQFSNSRSEMNVSTLELGDSALYLCASSFTGRDEKLFFGSGTQLSVL.

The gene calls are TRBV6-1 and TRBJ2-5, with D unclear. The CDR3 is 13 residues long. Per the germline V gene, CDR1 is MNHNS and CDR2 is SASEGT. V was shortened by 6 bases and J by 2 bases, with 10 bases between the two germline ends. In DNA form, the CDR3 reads TGTGCCAGCAGGTCTCTGGATCAAGAGACCCAGTACTTC. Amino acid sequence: CASRSLDQETQYF.

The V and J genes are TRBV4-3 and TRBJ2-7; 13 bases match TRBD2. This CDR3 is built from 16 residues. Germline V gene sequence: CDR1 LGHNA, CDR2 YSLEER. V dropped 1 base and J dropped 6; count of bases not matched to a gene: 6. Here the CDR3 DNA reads TGCGCCAGCAGCCAAGTTGTCGGGACTAGCGGGGTCGAGCAGTACTTC. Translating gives CASSQVVGTSGVEQYF.

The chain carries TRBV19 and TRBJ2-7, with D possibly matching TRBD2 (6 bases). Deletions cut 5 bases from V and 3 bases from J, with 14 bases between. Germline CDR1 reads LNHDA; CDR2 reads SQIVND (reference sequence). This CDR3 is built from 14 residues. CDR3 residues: CASSQHLGSYEQYF. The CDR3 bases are TGTGCCAGTAGTCAACACCTCGGGAGCTACGAGCAGTACTTC. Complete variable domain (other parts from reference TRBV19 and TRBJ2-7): DGGITQSPKYLFRKEGQNVTLSCEQNLNHDAMYWYRQDPGQGLRLIYYSQIVNDFQKGDIAEGYSVSREKKESFPLTVTSAQKNPTAFYLCASSQHLGSYEQYFGPGTRLTVT.

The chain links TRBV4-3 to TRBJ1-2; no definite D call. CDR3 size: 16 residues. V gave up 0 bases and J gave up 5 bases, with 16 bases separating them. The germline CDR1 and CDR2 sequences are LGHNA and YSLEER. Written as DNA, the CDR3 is TGCGCCAGCAGCCAAGATAGAGCCCCGAGACTTTATGGCTACACCTTC. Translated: CASSQDRAPRLYGYTF.

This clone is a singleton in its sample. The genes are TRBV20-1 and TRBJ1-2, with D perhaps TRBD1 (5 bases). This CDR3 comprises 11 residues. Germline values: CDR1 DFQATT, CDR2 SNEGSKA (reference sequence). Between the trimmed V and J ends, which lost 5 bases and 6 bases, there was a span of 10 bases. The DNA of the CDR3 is TGCAGTGCTCGGAGGGGTAATGGCTACACCTTC. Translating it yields CSARRGNGYTF.

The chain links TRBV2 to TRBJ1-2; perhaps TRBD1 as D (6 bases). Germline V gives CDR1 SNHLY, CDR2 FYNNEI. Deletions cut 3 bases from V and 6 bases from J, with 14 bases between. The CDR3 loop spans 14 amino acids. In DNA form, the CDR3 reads TGTGCCAGCAGTGAGTTTTCGGGGGCAGATGGCTACACCTTC. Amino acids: CASSEFSGADGYTF.

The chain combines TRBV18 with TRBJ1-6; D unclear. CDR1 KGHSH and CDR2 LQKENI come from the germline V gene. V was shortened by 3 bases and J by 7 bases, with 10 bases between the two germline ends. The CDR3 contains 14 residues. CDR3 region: CASSPKKGNSPLHF. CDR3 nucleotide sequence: TGTGCCAGCTCACCTAAGAAGGGAAATTCACCCCTCCACTTT.

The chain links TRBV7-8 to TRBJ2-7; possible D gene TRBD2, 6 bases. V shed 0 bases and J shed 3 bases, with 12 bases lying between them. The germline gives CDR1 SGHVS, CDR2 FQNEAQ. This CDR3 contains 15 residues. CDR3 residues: CASSLARGGVYEQYF. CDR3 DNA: TGTGCCAGCAGCTTAGCGCGCGGCGGGGTCTACGAGCAGTACTTC.

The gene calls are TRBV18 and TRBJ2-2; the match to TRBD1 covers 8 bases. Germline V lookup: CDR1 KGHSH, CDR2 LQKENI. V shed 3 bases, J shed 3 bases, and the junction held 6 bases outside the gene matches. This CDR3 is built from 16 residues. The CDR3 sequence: CASSPLAGGDTGELFF. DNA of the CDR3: TGTGCCAGCTCACCCCTGGCAGGGGGCGACACCGGGGAGCTGTTTTTT.

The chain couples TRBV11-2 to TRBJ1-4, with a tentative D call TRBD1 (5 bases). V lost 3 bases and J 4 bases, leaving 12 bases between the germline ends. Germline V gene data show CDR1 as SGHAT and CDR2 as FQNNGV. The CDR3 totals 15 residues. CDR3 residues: CASSFNQGLNEKLFF. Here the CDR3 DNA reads TGTGCCAGCAGCTTCAATCAGGGACTTAATGAAAAACTGTTTTTT.

The DNA for the CDR3 is TGTGCCAGCAGAGAAACCGGCCCGGCCAGGGATAATTCACCCCTCCACTTT. Translating gives CASRETGPARDNSPLHF. The gene calls are TRBV2 and TRBJ1-6; TRBD1 is a possible D gene (5 bases). Trimming removed 6 bases from V and 5 bases from J, with 20 bases in between. The CDR3 is 17 amino acids. Per germline, CDR1 SNHLY and CDR2 FYNNEI.

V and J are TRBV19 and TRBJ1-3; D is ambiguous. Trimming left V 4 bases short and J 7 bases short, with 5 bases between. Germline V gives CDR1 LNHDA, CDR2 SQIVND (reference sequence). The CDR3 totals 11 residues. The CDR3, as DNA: TGTGCCAGTAGTAAATGGAACACCATATATTTT. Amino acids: CASSKWNTIYF.

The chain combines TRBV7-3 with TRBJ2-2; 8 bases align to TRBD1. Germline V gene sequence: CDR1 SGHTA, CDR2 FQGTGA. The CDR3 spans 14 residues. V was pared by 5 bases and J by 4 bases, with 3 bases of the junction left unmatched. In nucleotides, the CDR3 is TGTGCCAGCAGCCAGGGGGCCCTCACCGGGGAGCTGTTTTTT. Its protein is CASSQGALTGELFF.

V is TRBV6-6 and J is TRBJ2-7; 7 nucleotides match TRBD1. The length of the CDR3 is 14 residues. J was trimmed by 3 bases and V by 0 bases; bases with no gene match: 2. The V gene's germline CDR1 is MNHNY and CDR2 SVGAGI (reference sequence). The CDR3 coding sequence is TGTGCCAGCAGTTACTCGGGACAGTACTACGAGCAGTACTTC. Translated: CASSYSGQYYEQYF.

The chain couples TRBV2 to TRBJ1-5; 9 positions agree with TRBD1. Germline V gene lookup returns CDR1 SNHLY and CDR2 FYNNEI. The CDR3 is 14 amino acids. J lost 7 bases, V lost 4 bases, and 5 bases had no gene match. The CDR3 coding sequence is TGTGCCAGCAGTGGAAGACAGGGGGTCCAGCCCCAGCATTTT. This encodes CASSGRQGVQPQHF.

CDR3 bases: TGTGCCAGCGCCCTCACCTACGAGCAGTACTTC. Its translation: CASALTYEQYF. J is TRBJ2-7 and V is TRBV7-9; D unclear. V was clipped by 8 bases and J by 2 bases, with 7 bases between them. The germline CDR1 and CDR2 sequences are SEHNR and FQNEAQ (reference sequence). CDR3 length: 11 amino acids.

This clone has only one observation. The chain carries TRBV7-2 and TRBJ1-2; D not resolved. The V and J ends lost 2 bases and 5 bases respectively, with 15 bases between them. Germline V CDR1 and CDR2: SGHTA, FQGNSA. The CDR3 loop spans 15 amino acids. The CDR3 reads CASSLRRQALYGYTF. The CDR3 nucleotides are TGTGCCAGCAGCTTAAGGCGGCAGGCCCTATATGGCTACACCTTC.

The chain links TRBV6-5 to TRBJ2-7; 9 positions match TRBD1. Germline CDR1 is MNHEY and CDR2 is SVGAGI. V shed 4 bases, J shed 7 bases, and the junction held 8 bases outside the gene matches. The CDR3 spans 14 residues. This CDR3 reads CASSSGQGIAEQYF. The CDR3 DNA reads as TGTGCCAGCAGTTCCGGACAGGGGATAGCAGAGCAGTACTTC.

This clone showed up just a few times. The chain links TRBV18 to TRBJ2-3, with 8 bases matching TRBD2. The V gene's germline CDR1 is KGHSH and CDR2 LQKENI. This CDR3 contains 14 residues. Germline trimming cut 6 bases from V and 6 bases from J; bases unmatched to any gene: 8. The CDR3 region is CASSQAGVDDTQYF. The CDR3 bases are TGTGCCAGCTCTCAAGCGGGGGTGGATGATACGCAGTATTTT.

The CDR3 is CASMAEPTDTQYF. CDR3 DNA sequence: TGTGCCAGCATGGCAGAACCCACAGATACGCAGTATTTT. The chain uses TRBV6-1 and TRBJ2-3; D uncertain. The germline CDR1 and CDR2 sequences are MNHNS and SASEGT. This CDR3 has 13 residues. V gave up 7 bases and J gave up 2 bases, with 10 bases separating them.

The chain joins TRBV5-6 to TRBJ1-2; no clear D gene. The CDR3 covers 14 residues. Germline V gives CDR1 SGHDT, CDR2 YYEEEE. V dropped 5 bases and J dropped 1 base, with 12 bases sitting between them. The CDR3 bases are TGTGCCAGCAGATTACAGACGGTTAACTATGGCTACACCTTC. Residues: CASRLQTVNYGYTF. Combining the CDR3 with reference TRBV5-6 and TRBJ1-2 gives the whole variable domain DAGVTQSPTHLIKTRGQQVTLRCSPKSGHDTVSWYQQALGQGPQFIFQYYEEEERQRGNFPDRFSGHQFPNYSSELNVNALLLGDSALYLCASRLQTVNYGYTFGSGTRLTVV.

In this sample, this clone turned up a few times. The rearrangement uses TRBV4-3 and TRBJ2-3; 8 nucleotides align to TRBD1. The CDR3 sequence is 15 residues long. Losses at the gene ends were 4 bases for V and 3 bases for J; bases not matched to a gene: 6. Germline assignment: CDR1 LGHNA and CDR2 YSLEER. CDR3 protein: CASSPTGTGTDTQYF. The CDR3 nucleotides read TGCGCCAGCAGCCCGACAGGGACAGGAACAGATACGCAGTATTTT.

CDR3 loop: CASSLWWGRGTDTQYF. CDR3 bases: TGTGCCAGCAGTTTATGGTGGGGCAGGGGCACAGATACGCAGTATTTT. J is TRBJ2-3 and V is TRBV27; D perhaps matches TRBD1 (5 bases). The CDR3 extends over 16 amino acids. The V end lost 1 base, the J end lost 1 base, and 12 bases lay between the germline ends. Germline V gene sequence: CDR1 MNHEY, CDR2 SMNVEV (reference sequence).

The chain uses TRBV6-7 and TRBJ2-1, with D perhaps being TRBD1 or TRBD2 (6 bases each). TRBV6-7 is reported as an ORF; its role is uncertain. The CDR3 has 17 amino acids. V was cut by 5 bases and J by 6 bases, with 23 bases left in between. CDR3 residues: CASSQSRGAQGPNEQFF. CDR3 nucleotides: TGTGCCAGCAGTCAATCGCGCGGGGCCCAGGGGCCCAATGAGCAGTTCTTC.

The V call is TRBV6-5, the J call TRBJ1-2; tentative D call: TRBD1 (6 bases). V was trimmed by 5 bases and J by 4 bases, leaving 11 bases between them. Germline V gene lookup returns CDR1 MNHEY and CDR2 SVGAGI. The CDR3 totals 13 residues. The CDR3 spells CASSPQGTYGYTF. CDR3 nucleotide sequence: TGTGCCAGCAGTCCACAGGGAACCTATGGCTACACCTTC.

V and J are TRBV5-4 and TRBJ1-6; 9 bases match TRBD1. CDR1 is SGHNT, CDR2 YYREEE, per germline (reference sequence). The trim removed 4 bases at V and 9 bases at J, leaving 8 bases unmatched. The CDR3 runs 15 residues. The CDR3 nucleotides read TGTGCCAGCAGCATACAGGGGGCGCATAGTTCACCCCTCCACTTT. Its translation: CASSIQGAHSSPLHF.

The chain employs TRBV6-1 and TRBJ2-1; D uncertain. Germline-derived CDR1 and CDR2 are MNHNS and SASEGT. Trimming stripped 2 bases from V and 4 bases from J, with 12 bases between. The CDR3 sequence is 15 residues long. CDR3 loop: CASSESASWYNEQFF. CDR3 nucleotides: TGTGCCAGCAGTGAATCGGCTAGTTGGTACAATGAGCAGTTCTTC.

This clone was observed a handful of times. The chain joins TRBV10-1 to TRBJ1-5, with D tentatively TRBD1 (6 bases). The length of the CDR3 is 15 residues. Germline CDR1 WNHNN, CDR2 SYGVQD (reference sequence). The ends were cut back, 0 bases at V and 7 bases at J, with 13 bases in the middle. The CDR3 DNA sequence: TGCGCCAGCAGTGAGTCCCAGGGGTGGGGACAGCCCCAGCATTTT. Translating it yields CASSESQGWGQPQHF.